The subject of this entry is one TCR beta chain. Antigen specificity is unknown. Here immunoSEQ multiplex PCR was the method, and the copy in TCRdb shows in-frame clones only, minus some. The table records around 68,000 clones, approximately 87% of them present only once. Noted time point: after neoadjuvant nivolumab, at surgical resection. This sample was taken from a study of neoadjuvant anti-PD-1 for oral cavity cancer. Study-level findings and limits: Higher pretreatment blood Treg/Th17 ratios correlated with higher pretreatment blood and lower post-treatment tumor TCRbeta clonality.

The source of this sequence is a person aged 35 to 85 with oral cavity squamous cell carcinoma. Specimen: PBMCs, collected after nivolumab (anti-PD-1) treatment.

CDR3: CASSLGTGANTGELFF. Here the CDR3 DNA reads TGTGCCAGCAGCTTAGGGACAGGAGCGAACACCGGGGAGCTGTTTTTT. The chain combines TRBV5-4 with TRBJ2-2; 8 positions match TRBD1. The CDR3 is 16 residues long. J gave up 0 bases and V 2 bases, and 3 bases lay outside the gene matches. The germline gives CDR1 SGHNT, CDR2 YYREEE (reference sequence).